The clone carrying this TCR beta chain occurred once. The sample belongs to a study of T cells in Graves' hyperthyroidism and ophthalmopathy. Patients were excluded because of uncontrolled infection, other autoimmune disease, pregnancy or lactation. Amplified TCR beta CDR3 regions came from RNA transcripts. Initially, a first-round RT-PCR of the TCR CDR3 employed the HTBI primer set. TCRdb called the multiplex PCR reads again in MiXCR, with one record for every CDR3 protein. The sample has 560,000 or so distinct CDR3 sequences, around 45% seen once. Germline CDR1 is MNHEY and CDR2 is SVGAGI. CDR3 length: 16 residues. V shed 4 bases, J shed 1 base, and the junction held 9 bases outside the gene matches.

The source is a woman aged 18-29 years with Graves' hyperthyroidism. The sample consisted of peripheral blood or thyroid tissue (not recorded which). This rearrangement joins TRBV6-5 to TRBJ1-2; 7 nucleotides match TRBD1. This CDR3 is CASSSLPGGYNYGYTF. The CDR3 DNA sequence: TGTGCCAGCAGTTCCCTACCAGGGGGGTATAACTATGGCTACACCTTC.